The present T cell receptor beta chain was sequenced within a study of tumor and adjacent non-tumor tissue in lung cancer. Whole-study context: Aged roughly 31 to 76 years, patients included fewer than 11 men and 4 to 6 women with stage I to III disease.

RNA was extracted from bulk tissue without any cell sorting. The library came from three nested PCR rounds adapted from ARM-PCR protocols. TCRdb reprocessed the multiplex PCR reads with MiXCR, giving one entry per CDR3 protein. This table has around 200,000 distinct CDR3 sequences, approximately 74% appearing once. This clonotype came up many times. Between the trimmed V and J ends, which lost 3 bases and 6 bases, there was a span of 15 bases. Germline CDR1 is DFQATT and CDR2 is SNEGSKA (reference sequence). The CDR3 sequence is 14 residues long. Sequenced sample: lung tumor tissue. The origin of this receptor is a man in his 60s with non-small cell lung cancer. The chain joins TRBV20-1 to TRBJ1-5; maybe TRBD1 (5 bases). The CDR3 DNA sequence: TGCAGTGCTAGTGAGGGGAACACCTTTCAGCCCCAGCATTTT. Translation gives CSASEGNTFQPQHF.